This T cell receptor (beta chain) was found in a study of regulatory T cells in long-lasting Graves disease. Findings and limits, study-wide: It was possible that the small sample size reduced accuracy.

V was shortened by 2 bases and J by 4 bases, with 12 bases between the two germline ends. The germline gives CDR1 MNHEY, CDR2 SMNVEV (reference sequence). The CDR3 runs 15 residues. Both iRepertoire HTBI primers and Arm-PCR of CDR3 regions were used to build the TCR beta libraries. MiXCR, applied by TCRdb to the multiplex PCR reads, yields one record per CDR3 protein. This sample yields hundreds of thousands of distinct CDR3 sequences, of which less than 20% are seen a single time; approximately 20% belongs to the top ten. The time point was: newly diagnosed GD, antithyroid drugs for less than 3 months. RNA isolated from PBMCs was used to make the TCR library. This clonotype was counted many times. Its antigen is as yet unknown. The data were also submitted as part of a second study, on T cells in Graves' hyperthyroidism and ophthalmopathy. That study reports: The primer set for the first-round RT-PCR of the TCR CDR3 was HTBI.

This chain links TRBV27 with TRBJ1-5; D may be TRBD1 (5 bases). The receptor was derived from a woman aged 25-40 years with Graves disease. The specimen comprised peripheral blood mononuclear cells (PBMCs), sampled at new diagnosis, from a patient treated with antithyroid drugs. For the CDR3, the DNA is TGTGCCAGCAGTTTAGTCTGGGGCCGAAATCAGCCCCAGCATTTT. Encoded protein: CASSLVWGRNQPQHF.